What follows are 12 T cell receptor beta chains derived from one specimen sequenced in a study of T-cell memory formation after mild COVID-19. TCRdb reprocessed the 5' RACE reads with MiXCR, giving one entry per CDR3 protein. This table has roughly 580,000 distinct CDR3 sequences, about a sixth appearing once. The sequenced sample consisted of PBMCs or a T cell subset sorted from them (not recorded which). These receptor sequences come from an adult woman who had mild COVID-19 (a few samples of this study predate the infection). Cell type and time point are not known.

This chain links TRBV5-5 with TRBJ1-1; 9 nucleotides match TRBD1. V lost 0 bases to trimming and J lost 5 bases; unmatched junction nucleotides: 20. The CDR3 sequence is 20 residues long. Germline loops: CDR1 SGHKS, CDR2 YYEKEE (reference sequence). The CDR3 DNA reads TGTGCCAGCAGCTTGGGTCGGGACAGGGTTGTCCTGGCCAAGTGGACTGAAGCTTTCTTT. Its protein product is CASSLGRDRVVLAKWTEAFF.

This clonotype showed up just a few times. V gene TRBV7-9 combines with J gene TRBJ1-2; D ambiguous. V was clipped by 5 bases and J by 8 bases, with 21 bases between them. The CDR3 has 15 amino acids. From germline, CDR1 is SEHNR and CDR2 FQNEAQ (reference sequence). Here the CDR3 reads CASSPSLDGQKGYTF. CDR3 DNA: TGTGCCAGCAGCCCCTCCCTGGACGGTCAAAAGGGCTACACCTTC. Together with reference TRBV7-9 and TRBJ1-2, the CDR3 gives the full variable domain: DTGVSQNPRHKITKRGQNVTFRCDPISEHNRLYWYRQTLGQGPEFLTYFQNEAQLEKSRLLSDRFSAERPKGSFSTLEIQRTEQGDSAMYLCASSPSLDGQKGYTFGSGTRLTVV.

This clonotype was counted only a few times. This chain uses TRBV6-2 or TRBV6-3 with TRBJ2-7; possible D gene TRBD2, 5 bases. Germline V gene data show CDR1 as MNHEY and CDR2 as SVGEGT. This CDR3 region has 14 residues. V was clipped by 3 bases and J by 2 bases, with 11 bases between them. The CDR3 loop is CASSYNGSPYEQYF. In DNA, the CDR3 is TGTGCCAGCAGTTATAATGGGAGTCCCTACGAGCAGTACTTC.

Here the CDR3 reads CSARGLSNSVIGNEQFF. The CDR3 DNA follows: TGCAGTGCTAGAGGACTATCCAACTCCGTGATTGGGAATGAGCAGTTCTTC. V and J are TRBV20-1 and TRBJ2-1; tentatively, D is TRBD2 (5 bases). The CDR3 sequence is 17 residues long. Trimming stripped 1 base from V and 7 bases from J, with 23 bases between. CDR1 and CDR2 (germline): DFQATT, SNEGSKA (reference sequence).

This rearrangement joins TRBV6-2 or TRBV6-3 to TRBJ2-7; TRBD1 might be the D (6 bases). Trimming shortened V by 6 bases and J by 0 bases, and 9 bases separated the two germline ends. CDR1 MNHEY and CDR2 SVGEGT come from the germline V gene. The CDR3 is 13 residues long. For the CDR3, the DNA is TGTGCCAGCAGCGACAGGCCCTCCTACGAGCAGTACTTC. This encodes CASSDRPSYEQYF.

This clonotype was observed a few times. This chain links TRBV24-1 with TRBJ2-4; TRBD2 matches at 9 bases. Per germline, CDR1 KGHDR and CDR2 SFDVKD. V dropped 3 bases and J dropped 0; count of bases not matched to a gene: 5. The CDR3 sequence is 17 residues long. The CDR3: CATSDASGEQAKNIQYF. The DNA for the CDR3 is TGTGCCACCAGTGATGCTAGCGGGGAGCAAGCCAAAAACATTCAGTACTTC.

In this sample, this clonotype turned up a few times. The chain has TRBV5-1 and TRBJ2-3, with a tentative D call TRBD2 (6 bases). The CDR3 extends over 15 amino acids. Germline V lookup: CDR1 SGHRS, CDR2 YFSETQ. Deletions cut 2 bases from V and 2 bases from J, with 12 bases between. The chain's CDR3 is CASSFGTALTDTQYF. CDR3 DNA sequence: TGCGCCAGCAGCTTCGGGACTGCCCTCACAGATACGCAGTATTTT.

The table lists this clonotype with a few counts. The rearrangement links TRBV5-1 to TRBJ1-1, with D hard to call. The CDR3 has 9 amino acids. The germline CDR1 and CDR2 sequences are SGHRS and YFSETQ. V lost 2 bases and J lost 10, with 3 bases in between. This CDR3 is CASSFVAFF. CDR3 DNA: TGCGCCAGCAGCTTCGTAGCTTTCTTT. The entire variable domain, with the rest obtained from reference TRBV5-1 and TRBJ1-1, is as follows: KAGVTQTPRYLIKTRGQQVTLSCSPISGHRSVSWYQQTPGQGLQFLFEYFSETQRNKGNFPGRFSGRQFSNSRSEMNVSTLELGDSALYLCASSFVAFFGQGTRLTVV.

As DNA, the CDR3 is TGTGCCAGCAGCGATCCGGGGGGGCGACTCTATGGCTACACCTTC. It is translated as CASSDPGGRLYGYTF. The chain recombines TRBV7-9 with TRBJ1-2; the D gene is possibly TRBD1 (6 bases). The length of the CDR3 is 15 residues. V lost 5 bases and J lost 4, with 17 bases in between. The germline V gene encodes CDR1 SEHNR and CDR2 FQNEAQ (reference sequence).

The V gene is TRBV24-1, the J gene TRBJ2-7; 8 bases are shared with TRBD2. The CDR3 loop spans 13 amino acids. V was clipped by 9 bases and J by 6 bases; unmatched bases: 9. Germline loops: CDR1 KGHDR, CDR2 SFDVKD. The CDR3 reads CATSRAGTSEQYF. The DNA of the CDR3 is TGTGCCACCTCCCGGGCTGGGACTAGCGAGCAGTACTTC.

A word on this clonotype: Mismatch with germline at one junction end may stem from a read error. This chain connects TRBV4-3 to TRBJ2-7, with no clear D. Germline V CDR1 and CDR2: LGHNA, YSLEER. The CDR3 contains 15 residues. The CDR3 DNA follows: TGCGTCAGCAGCCCAGAGAGAAACGGGCCCTACGAGCAGTACTTC. Its translation is CVSSPERNGPYEQYF.

V is TRBV5-1 and J is TRBJ2-3; D is possibly TRBD1 (5 bases). Between the trimmed V and J ends, which lost 1 base and 2 bases, there was a span of 17 bases. CDR1 is SGHRS and CDR2 is YFSETQ in the germline V gene. The CDR3 has 17 residues. Written as DNA, the CDR3 is TGCGCCAGCAGCTTGAACCCAGGGTCCTTCTCCACAGATACGCAGTATTTT. It yields the protein CASSLNPGSFSTDTQYF.